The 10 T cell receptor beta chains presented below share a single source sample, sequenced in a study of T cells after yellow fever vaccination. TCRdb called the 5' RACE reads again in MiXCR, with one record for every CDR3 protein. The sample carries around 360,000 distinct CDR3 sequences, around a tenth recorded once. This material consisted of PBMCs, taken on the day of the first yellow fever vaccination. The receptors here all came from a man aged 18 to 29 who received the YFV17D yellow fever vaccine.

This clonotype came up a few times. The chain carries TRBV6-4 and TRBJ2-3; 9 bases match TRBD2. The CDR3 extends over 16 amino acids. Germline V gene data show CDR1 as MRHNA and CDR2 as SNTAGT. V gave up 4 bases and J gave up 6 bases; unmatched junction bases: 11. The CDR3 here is CASSVTAGGSQDTQYF. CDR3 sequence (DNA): TGTGCCAGCAGTGTCACTGCGGGGGGGTCCCAGGATACGCAGTATTTT.

For the CDR3, the DNA is TGTGCCAGCAGTTTATCGAGGACAGGGGAGTACGAGCAGTACGTC. This gives the protein CASSLSRTGEYEQYV. The genes are TRBV27 and TRBJ2-7, with TRBD1 matching 9 bases. CDR1 and CDR2 (germline): MNHEY, SMNVEV (reference sequence). V dropped 0 bases and J dropped 4; count of bases not matched to a gene: 4. This CDR3 comprises 15 residues.

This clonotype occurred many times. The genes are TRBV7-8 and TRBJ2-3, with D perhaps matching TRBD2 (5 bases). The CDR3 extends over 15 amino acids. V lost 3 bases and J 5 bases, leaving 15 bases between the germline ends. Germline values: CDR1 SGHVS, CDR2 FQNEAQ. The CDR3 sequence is CASSFPGLLEDTQYF. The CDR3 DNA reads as TGTGCCAGCAGCTTCCCTGGACTCCTAGAAGATACGCAGTATTTT.

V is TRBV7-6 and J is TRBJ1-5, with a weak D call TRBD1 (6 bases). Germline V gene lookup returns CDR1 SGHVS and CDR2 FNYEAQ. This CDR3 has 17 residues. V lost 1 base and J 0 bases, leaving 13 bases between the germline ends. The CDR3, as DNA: TGTGCCAGCAGCTTAGGGACAGCTCTTTATAGCAATCAGCCCCAGCATTTT. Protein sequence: CASSLGTALYSNQPQHF.

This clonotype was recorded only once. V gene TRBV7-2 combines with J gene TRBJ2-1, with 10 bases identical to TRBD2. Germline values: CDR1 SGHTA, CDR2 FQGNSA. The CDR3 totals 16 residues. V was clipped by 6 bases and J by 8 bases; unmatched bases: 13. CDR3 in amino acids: CASSPAHGLAVYEQFF. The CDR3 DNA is TGTGCCAGCAGTCCCGCGCATGGACTAGCGGTCTATGAGCAGTTCTTC.

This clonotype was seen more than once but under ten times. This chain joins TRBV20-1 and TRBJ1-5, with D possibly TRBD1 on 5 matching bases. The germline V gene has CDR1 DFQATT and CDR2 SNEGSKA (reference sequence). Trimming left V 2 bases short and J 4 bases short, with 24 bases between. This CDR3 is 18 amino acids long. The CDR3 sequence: CSARSLPGLGVGNQPQHF. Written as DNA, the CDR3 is TGCAGTGCTAGATCACTTCCGGGACTCGGGGTTGGAAATCAGCCCCAGCATTTT.

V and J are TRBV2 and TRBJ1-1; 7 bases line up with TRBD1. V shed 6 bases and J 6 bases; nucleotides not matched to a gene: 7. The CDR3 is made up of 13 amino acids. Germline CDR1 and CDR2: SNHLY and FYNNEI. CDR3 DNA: TGTGCCAGCAGACTACGACAGGGCGCTGAAGCTTTCTTT. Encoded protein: CASRLRQGAEAFF.

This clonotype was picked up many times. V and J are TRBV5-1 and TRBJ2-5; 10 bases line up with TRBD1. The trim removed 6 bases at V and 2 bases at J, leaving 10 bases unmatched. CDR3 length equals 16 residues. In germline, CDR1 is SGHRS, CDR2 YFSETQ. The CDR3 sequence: CASTDSGQGPQETQYF. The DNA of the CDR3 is TGCGCCAGCACCGACTCGGGACAGGGGCCACAAGAGACCCAGTACTTC.

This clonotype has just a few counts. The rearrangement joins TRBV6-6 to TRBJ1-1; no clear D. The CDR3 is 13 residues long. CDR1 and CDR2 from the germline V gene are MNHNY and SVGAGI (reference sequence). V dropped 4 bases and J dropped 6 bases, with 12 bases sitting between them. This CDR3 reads CASSSRSWAEAFF. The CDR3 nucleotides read TGTGCCAGCAGTTCCCGGTCTTGGGCTGAAGCTTTCTTT.

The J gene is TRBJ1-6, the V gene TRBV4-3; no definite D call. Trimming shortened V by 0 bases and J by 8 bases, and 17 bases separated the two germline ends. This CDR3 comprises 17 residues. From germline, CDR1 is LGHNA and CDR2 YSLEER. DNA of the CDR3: TGCGCCAGCAGCCAAGATCCGCTCATAGGGAGGGATTCACCCCTCCACTTT. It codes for CASSQDPLIGRDSPLHF.